One and the same sample provided the 29 T cell receptor beta chains below, sequenced in a study of monozygotic twins with inflammatory bowel disease. TCRdb reanalyzed the 5' RACE reads and collapses them to one entry per CDR3 protein, without DNA. The sample features under 130,000 distinct CDR3 sequences, with less than 2% in its top ten. The sequenced material came from blood. Receptors originate from a human donor with ulcerative colitis or Crohn's disease, or a healthy co-twin of an affected twin (not recorded which).

The chain uses TRBV6-2 or TRBV6-3 and TRBJ2-1; the D call of TRBD2 rests on TCRdb alone, since no DNA is present to check it. The CDR3 is made up of 13 amino acids. Germline CDR1 MNHEY, CDR2 SVGEGT. The CDR3 region is CASSLDYYNEQFF.

V usage is TRBV10-2 and J usage is TRBJ2-1. The CDR3 consists of 12 residues. The germline gives CDR1 WSHSY, CDR2 SAAADI. The CDR3 is CASSEYMNEQFF.

This chain links TRBV7-8 with TRBJ2-3; TCRdb's D call, TRBD1, is unchecked because there is no DNA. This CDR3 is 16 amino acids long. Germline lookup yields CDR1 SGHVS and CDR2 FQNEAQ. The CDR3 protein is CASSLAGVLRTDTQYF.

CDR3 protein: CASSLAPGTSFNEQFF. The gene calls are TRBV5-4 and TRBJ2-1; with no DNA, the TCRdb D assignment of TRBD2 cannot be verified. Germline V gene lookup returns CDR1 SGHNT and CDR2 YYREEE (reference sequence). This CDR3 spans 16 amino acids.

The chain couples TRBV5-5 to TRBJ2-1; the D call from TCRdb, TRBD2, cannot be confirmed without DNA. CDR3 length: 16 residues. Per the germline V gene, CDR1 is SGHKS and CDR2 is YYEKEE (reference sequence). CDR3 region: CASSLAASGGLNEQFF.

The CDR3 here is CASSLVGTFEAFF. The chain couples TRBV7-2 to TRBJ1-1. The CDR3 length is 13 residues. Germline-derived CDR1 and CDR2 are SGHTA and FQGNSA.

The chain carries TRBV12-3 or TRBV12-4 and TRBJ1-5. There are 16 residues in the CDR3. The CDR3: CASSLALRGRYQPQHF.

The chain employs TRBV20-1 and TRBJ2-7; TCRdb's D gene call, TRBD2, goes unchecked for lack of DNA. There are 14 residues in the CDR3. Germline CDR1 and CDR2: DFQATT and SNEGSKA (reference sequence). The CDR3 loop is CSARLVGRVSEQYF.

This chain joins TRBV20-1 and TRBJ2-1; TCRdb returns TRBD2, unconfirmable since there is no DNA. CDR3 size: 17 residues. CDR1 is DFQATT, CDR2 SNEGSKA, per germline (reference sequence). CDR3 residues: CSARGTSGRAGGNEQFF.

This chain uses TRBV20-1 with TRBJ2-7; lacking DNA, the TRBD2 call made by TCRdb goes unchecked. The CDR3 length is 12 residues. Germline V lookup: CDR1 DFQATT, CDR2 SNEGSKA (reference sequence). Here the CDR3 reads CSVPSGTYEQYF.

This chain connects TRBV3-1 to TRBJ2-2; the D gene TCRdb calls, TRBD2, cannot be checked with no DNA. Germline V CDR1 and CDR2: LGHDT, YNNKEL (reference sequence). This CDR3 spans 14 amino acids. CDR3 amino acids: CASSASGGTGELFF.

The chain has TRBV5-6 and TRBJ2-3; there is no DNA to check the TCRdb D call of TRBD2. This CDR3 has 17 residues. CDR1 and CDR2 (germline): SGHDT, YYEEEE. The CDR3 loop is CASSPWTSGRPLDTQYF.

This chain links TRBV12-3 or TRBV12-4 with TRBJ1-3; TCRdb indicates TRBD1, and absent DNA this call remains unverified. This CDR3 is 16 amino acids long. CDR3 sequence reads: CASRPDPWGSGNTIYF.

The rearrangement links TRBV11-2 to TRBJ2-7; TCRdb's D call of TRBD1 is untestable without DNA. Germline V gene sequence: CDR1 SGHAT, CDR2 FQNNGV. The CDR3 extends over 14 amino acids. CDR3 in amino acids: CASNLNRGYGEQYF.

V and J are TRBV28 and TRBJ2-4; the TCRdb D gene call, TRBD2, has no DNA to confirm it. Germline values: CDR1 MDHEN, CDR2 SYDVKM. The CDR3 sequence is 16 residues long. CDR3: CASSLIFPGGSGIQYF.

The genes are TRBV6-2 or TRBV6-3 and TRBJ2-3; as DNA is missing, the TRBD2 call by TCRdb cannot be tested. The CDR3 loop spans 14 amino acids. Per germline, CDR1 MNHEY and CDR2 SVGEGT. The chain's CDR3 is CASSYGRATDTQYF.

The chain combines TRBV27 with TRBJ2-1; the D call from TCRdb, TRBD2, cannot be confirmed without DNA. CDR3 size: 14 residues. CDR1 MNHEY and CDR2 SMNVEV come from the germline V gene (reference sequence). CDR3 residues: CASGKVWGPNEQFF.

The V gene is TRBV12-3 or TRBV12-4, the J gene TRBJ2-7. The CDR3 covers 14 residues. CDR3 protein: CASSLLDLNYEQYF.

This rearrangement joins TRBV3-1 to TRBJ2-1; TCRdb indicates TRBD2, and absent DNA this call remains unverified. This CDR3 has 15 residues. Looked up from germline, CDR1 is LGHDT and CDR2 is YNNKEL (reference sequence). CDR3 sequence: CASSHPAGGYNEQFF.

The chain has TRBV4-3 and TRBJ2-7; the TCRdb D gene call, TRBD1, has no DNA to confirm it. Germline assignment: CDR1 LGHNA and CDR2 YSLEER. CDR3 length: 19 amino acids. CDR3 sequence reads: CASSPHTGTGAPGSYEQYF.

The chain links TRBV7-3 to TRBJ2-2; TCRdb outputs TRBD1, but without DNA this stays unchecked. Germline V gene data show CDR1 as SGHTA and CDR2 as FQGTGA. This CDR3 is 17 amino acids long. The CDR3 region is CASSLSPGPLDTGELFF. The variable domain in full, completed from reference TRBV7-3 and TRBJ2-2, reads GAGVSQTPSNKVTEKGKYVELRCDPISGHTALYWYRQSLGQGPEFLIYFQGTGAADDSGLPNDRFFAVRPEGSVSTLKIQRTERGDSAVYLCASSLSPGPLDTGELFFGEGSRLTVL.

The chain carries TRBV5-1 and TRBJ2-2; the TCRdb call, TRBD1, lacks DNA for checking. The CDR3 spans 15 residues. CDR1 SGHRS and CDR2 YFSETQ come from the germline V gene. CDR3 sequence: CASSLFRGHTGELFF.

The gene calls are TRBV18 and TRBJ2-7. CDR3 length: 13 residues. In germline, CDR1 is KGHSH, CDR2 LQKENI. The CDR3 sequence: CASSPRTTDEQYF.

The J gene is TRBJ1-1, the V gene TRBV29-1; TCRdb names TRBD1, which stays unverified in the absence of DNA. The CDR3 sequence is 13 residues long. Per germline, CDR1 SQVTM and CDR2 ANQGSEA. Here the CDR3 reads CSVGQATNTEAFF.

The chain employs TRBV13 and TRBJ2-1; the TCRdb call, TRBD2, lacks DNA for checking. The CDR3 runs to 15 residues. CDR1 and CDR2 from the germline V gene are PRHDT and FYEKMQ (reference sequence). This chain's CDR3 is CASRATSGGYNEQFF.

The CDR3 sequence: CSVEGGDFYSYEQYF. This sequence joins TRBV29-1 and TRBJ2-7; checking the TCRdb D call of TRBD2 is not possible without DNA. This CDR3 has 15 amino acids. CDR1 SQVTM and CDR2 ANQGSEA come from the germline V gene.

V gene TRBV7-2 combines with J gene TRBJ1-6; TCRdb selects TRBD1, and the lack of DNA leaves this call unchecked. Germline lookup yields CDR1 SGHTA and CDR2 FQGNSA. This CDR3 region has 16 residues. The chain's CDR3 is CASSSPKGGKDSPLHF.

The V gene is TRBV7-2, the J gene TRBJ2-5. Germline V lookup: CDR1 SGHTA, CDR2 FQGNSA. This CDR3 has 12 residues. The CDR3 sequence is CASSSLGETQYF.

The J gene is TRBJ2-2, the V gene TRBV6-1; TCRdb's D call of TRBD1 is untestable without DNA. Germline CDR1 reads MNHNS; CDR2 reads SASEGT. CDR3 size: 15 residues. The CDR3 is CASRNYRGHTGELFF.